The clone carrying this T cell receptor (beta chain) has only a few counts. MiXCR was run by TCRdb on the RT-PCR reads, yielding one entry per CDR3 protein. The sample carries some 880,000 distinct CDR3 sequences, roughly 18% recorded once. This CDR3 contains 15 residues. Germline V gives CDR1 KGHSH, CDR2 LQKENI. With 3 bases clipped from V and 6 bases from J, the junction kept 8 bases outside the gene matches. These data are taken from a study of patients and donors after allogeneic stem cell transplantation. The rearrangement joins TRBV18 to TRBJ1-2, with 9 nucleotides matching TRBD1. This TCR was recovered from a human donor who was either an allogeneic HSCT recipient or a stem cell or donor lymphocyte infusion donor (not recorded which). It is not recorded whose cells these are; they may come from a transplant donor. The specimen was blood, either unsorted or a sorted T cell fraction (not recorded which). CDR3 nucleotide sequence: TGTGCCAGCTCACCGATGTCCGGGACAGGGAATGGCTACACCTTC. This translates into CASSPMSGTGNGYTF.